Listed below are T cell receptor beta chains from one sample, sequenced in a study of identical twins. TCRdb redid the calling of the 5' RACE reads with MiXCR, one entry per CDR3 protein. The sample contains 450,000 to 650,000 distinct CDR3 sequences, nearly 15% of which appear only once. This sample was shared with a second study, whose subject was yellow fever vaccine responses in identical twins.

The sample taken for sequencing was CD4+ T cells sorted from blood. The receptors were gathered from a young woman in good health. Both conserved end residues are part of each CDR3. A D gene is named only where the DNA matches it firmly. Clone size is stated in some rows and not others, as once, few, many or a class when expanded.

CDR3 length: 18
V gene: TRBV9
clone size: -
D gene: TRBD2
J gene: TRBJ2-1
CDR3 DNA: TGTGCCAGCAGCGTAGTAAGTGGGACTAGCGGGGCCTACAATGAGCAGTTCTTC
CDR3 protein: CASSVVSGTSGAYNEQFF

CDR3 length: 18
V gene: TRBV3-1
clone size: -
D gene: TRBD2
J gene: TRBJ2-1
CDR3 DNA: TGTGCCAGCAGCCAAGTTGTGGGACTAGCGTTCTCCTACAATGAGCAGTTCTTC
CDR3 protein: CASSQVVGLAFSYNEQFF

CDR3 length: 13
V gene: TRBV5-1
clone size: many
D gene: -
J gene: TRBJ2-3
CDR3 DNA: TGCGCCAGCAGCAACGGGGGGCAAGATACGCAGTATTTT
CDR3 protein: CASSNGGQDTQYF

CDR3 length: 23
V gene: TRBV7-3
clone size: -
D gene: TRBD2
J gene: TRBJ2-2
CDR3 DNA: TGTGCCAGCAGCTTAATCGAAAGAACAGGGGCCGGACTAGCGGGAGGCCCCATCGGGGAGCTGTTTTTT
CDR3 protein: CASSLIERTGAGLAGGPIGELFF

CDR3 length: 15
V gene: TRBV2
clone size: few
D gene: TRBD2
J gene: TRBJ2-1
CDR3 DNA: TGTGCCAGCAAGCGGGAGGTGGGCTCCTACAATGAGCAGTTCTTC
CDR3 protein: CASKREVGSYNEQFF

CDR3 length: 16
V gene: TRBV2
clone size: many
D gene: -
J gene: TRBJ2-2
CDR3 DNA: TGTGCCAGCAAAGTAGACTACTATAGGAACACCGGGGAGCTGTTTTTT
CDR3 protein: CASKVDYYRNTGELFF

CDR3 length: 14
V gene: TRBV10-3
clone size: -
D gene: -
J gene: TRBJ2-3
CDR3 DNA: TGTGCCATCAGACGGACGGAGTCCACAGATACGCAGTATTTT
CDR3 protein: CAIRRTESTDTQYF

CDR3 length: 15
V gene: TRBV5-1
clone size: few
D gene: TRBD2
J gene: TRBJ2-7
CDR3 DNA: TGCGCCAGCAGCCCGGGACTAGCGGAGAAGTACGAGCAGTACTTC
CDR3 protein: CASSPGLAEKYEQYF

CDR3 length: 14
V gene: TRBV20-1
clone size: many
D gene: TRBD2
J gene: TRBJ2-7
CDR3 DNA: TGCAGTGCTAGACGGGCGGGAGGGCCATACGAGCAGTACTTC
CDR3 protein: CSARRAGGPYEQYF

CDR3 length: 12
V gene: TRBV7-8
clone size: few
D gene: -
J gene: TRBJ2-7
CDR3 DNA: TGTGCCAGCAGCTTATTTGCCCACGAGCAGTACTTC
CDR3 protein: CASSLFAHEQYF

CDR3 length: 14
V gene: TRBV4-1
clone size: -
D gene: -
J gene: TRBJ1-2
CDR3 DNA: TGCGCCAGCAGCCCCGACCAGGCCTACTATGGCTACACCTTC
CDR3 protein: CASSPDQAYYGYTF

CDR3 length: 14
V gene: TRBV12-3/TRBV12-4
clone size: -
D gene: -
J gene: TRBJ1-5
CDR3 DNA: TGTGCCAGCAGTTTTCGGACAGCTAATCAGCCCCAGCATTTT
CDR3 protein: CASSFRTANQPQHF

CDR3 length: 17
V gene: TRBV7-8
clone size: few
D gene: TRBD1
J gene: TRBJ2-1
CDR3 DNA: TGTGCCAGCAGCTTTTCGACAGGGGCTAATACCTACAATGAGCAGTTCTTC
CDR3 protein: CASSFSTGANTYNEQFF

CDR3 length: 13
V gene: TRBV6-4
clone size: few
D gene: -
J gene: TRBJ1-1
CDR3 DNA: TGTGCCAGCAGTGCATCAGTGAACACTGAAGCTTTCTTT
CDR3 protein: CASSASVNTEAFF

CDR3 length: 14
V gene: TRBV6-5
clone size: -
D gene: TRBD1
J gene: TRBJ2-7
CDR3 DNA: TGTGCCAGCAGTTCGACAGGGATTAGCTACGAGCAGTACTTC
CDR3 protein: CASSSTGISYEQYF

CDR3 length: 14
V gene: TRBV10-2
clone size: few
D gene: -
J gene: TRBJ2-1
CDR3 DNA: TGCGCCAGCAGTGATACGGGTTCCTACAATGAGCAGTTCTTC
CDR3 protein: CASSDTGSYNEQFF

CDR3 length: 14
V gene: TRBV28
clone size: few
D gene: TRBD1
J gene: TRBJ2-1
CDR3 DNA: TGTGCCAGCAGTTCCGGACAGGGTAGGCATGAGCAGTTCTTC
CDR3 protein: CASSSGQGRHEQFF

CDR3 length: 13
V gene: TRBV5-1
clone size: few
D gene: -
J gene: TRBJ1-1
CDR3 DNA: TGCGCCAGCAACCTACAGCCGGGGACTGAAGCTTTCTTT
CDR3 protein: CASNLQPGTEAFF

CDR3 length: 14
V gene: TRBV7-9
clone size: -
D gene: -
J gene: TRBJ2-7
CDR3 DNA: TGTGCCAGCAGCCACCGGGACCCTCCTTACGAGCAGTACTTC
CDR3 protein: CASSHRDPPYEQYF

CDR3 length: 14
V gene: TRBV27
clone size: -
D gene: TRBD2
J gene: TRBJ2-3
CDR3 DNA: TGTGCCAGCAGTGAGCGGGGGGGCCAAGATACGCAGTATTTT
CDR3 protein: CASSERGGQDTQYF

CDR3 length: 12
V gene: TRBV19
clone size: few
D gene: -
J gene: TRBJ2-1
CDR3 DNA: TGTGCCAGTAGGTCCGGGTTGAATGAGCAGTTCTTC
CDR3 protein: CASRSGLNEQFF

CDR3 length: 12
V gene: TRBV20-1
clone size: few
D gene: TRBD1
J gene: TRBJ1-2
CDR3 DNA: TGCAGTGCTAGCGGACAGGGTTCGGGCTACACCTTC
CDR3 protein: CSASGQGSGYTF

CDR3 length: 15
V gene: TRBV29-1
clone size: -
D gene: -
J gene: TRBJ1-1
CDR3 DNA: TGCAGCGTTGAAGTTCTGGGACGGGGGAACACTGAAGCTTTCTTT
CDR3 protein: CSVEVLGRGNTEAFF

CDR3 length: 16
V gene: TRBV2
clone size: few
D gene: -
J gene: TRBJ1-3
CDR3 DNA: TGTGCCAGCAGTGGGGGCCGAGTGATCTCTGGAAACACCATATATTTT
CDR3 protein: CASSGGRVISGNTIYF

CDR3 length: 14
V gene: TRBV5-1
clone size: many
D gene: TRBD2
J gene: TRBJ2-1
CDR3 DNA: TGCGCCAGCAGCACCGGGACTAGAAACAATGAGCAGTTCTTC
CDR3 protein: CASSTGTRNNEQFF

CDR3 length: 15
V gene: TRBV12-3/TRBV12-4
clone size: -
D gene: -
J gene: TRBJ2-2
CDR3 DNA: TGTGCCAGCAGTTTCGGGGACGCGAACACCGGGGAGCTGTTTTTT
CDR3 protein: CASSFGDANTGELFF

CDR3 length: 19
V gene: TRBV5-1
clone size: few
D gene: -
J gene: TRBJ2-6
CDR3 DNA: TGCGCCAGCAGCTTGGACGGTAGGGACCCACCCTCTGGGGCCAACGTCCTGACTTTC
CDR3 protein: CASSLDGRDPPSGANVLTF

CDR3 length: 10
V gene: TRBV20-1
clone size: -
D gene: -
J gene: TRBJ1-2
CDR3 DNA: TGCAGTGCGGACCACTATGGCTACACCTTC
CDR3 protein: CSADHYGYTF

CDR3 length: 13
V gene: TRBV20-1
clone size: -
D gene: TRBD1
J gene: TRBJ1-6
CDR3 DNA: TGCAGTCCCGAGGACAGGGAGGGTTCACCCCTCCACTTT
CDR3 protein: CSPEDREGSPLHF

CDR3 length: 16
V gene: TRBV12-3/TRBV12-4
clone size: few
D gene: -
J gene: TRBJ2-6
CDR3 DNA: TGTGCTAGCGGCACTAGATTGGGCTCTGGGGCCAACGTCCTGACTTTC
CDR3 protein: CASGTRLGSGANVLTF

CDR3 length: 12
V gene: TRBV20-1
clone size: -
D gene: -
J gene: TRBJ1-2
CDR3 DNA: TGCAGTGCTACTAGTGGGTTCTATGGCTACACCTTC
CDR3 protein: CSATSGFYGYTF

CDR3 length: 15
V gene: TRBV14
clone size: few
D gene: TRBD1
J gene: TRBJ1-4
CDR3 DNA: TGTGCCAGCAGCCCAAACAGGGCAGGGGGTGAAAAACTGTTTTTT
CDR3 protein: CASSPNRAGGEKLFF

CDR3 length: 15
V gene: TRBV4-1
clone size: few
D gene: TRBD2
J gene: TRBJ2-3
CDR3 DNA: TGCGCCAGCAGAGAGACTAGCGGGAGTTTTGATACGCAGTATTTT
CDR3 protein: CASRETSGSFDTQYF